These 5 T cell receptor beta chains originate from one sample sequenced in a study of T cell responses to AZD1222 COVID-19 vaccine. This table comes from immunoSEQ multiplex PCR, and its TCRdb copy is limited to in-frame clones, with some not included. The table lists 200,000 to 250,000 clones, 85% to 95% of them singletons. The sequencing here drew on peripheral blood, taken on day 0 of MenACWY control vaccination. The origin of the receptors is an adult in good health.

This sequence joins TRBV28 and TRBJ1-2; D remains unclear. The CDR3 extends over 13 amino acids. V gave up 4 bases and J gave up 6 bases, with 12 bases separating them. The germline CDR1 and CDR2 sequences are MDHEN and SYDVKM. The CDR3 DNA sequence: TGTGCCAGCAGTTCGAACTCGAGGGATGGCTACACCTTC. Protein: CASSSNSRDGYTF.

This chain connects TRBV7-8 to TRBJ2-7; D may be TRBD2 (6 bases). The CDR3 is 16 residues long. Germline CDR1 and CDR2: SGHVS and FQNEAQ. With 1 base removed from V and 5 bases from J, the gap between germline ends came to 18 bases. Written as DNA, the CDR3 is TGTGCCAGCAGCTTAGGTTCTAGCGTGGGCAGGAACGAGCAGTACTTC. It is translated as CASSLGSSVGRNEQYF.

The chain recombines TRBV19 with TRBJ1-1; D may be TRBD1 (5 bases). V was clipped by 3 bases and J by 0 bases, with 11 bases between them. CDR3 length equals 15 residues. Germline lookup yields CDR1 LNHDA and CDR2 SQIVND (reference sequence). The CDR3 sequence is CASSIQGVLNTEAFF. CDR3 nucleotide sequence: TGTGCCAGTAGTATCCAAGGGGTACTGAACACTGAAGCTTTCTTT.

This clone appeared a single time. The chain couples TRBV7-3 to TRBJ1-2; 8 bases map to TRBD1. The CDR3 totals 15 residues. Trimming took 2 bases from V and 4 from J; bases not matched to a gene: 6. Germline V CDR1 and CDR2: SGHTA, FQGTGA. CDR3 sequence (DNA): TGTGCCAGCAGCTTAGCCTCCACAGGGGGCTATGGCTACACCTTC. Protein: CASSLASTGGYGYTF.

The V gene is TRBV29-1, the J gene TRBJ1-4; D is unresolved. Germline CDR1 reads SQVTM; CDR2 reads ANQGSEA. The V end was cut by 6 bases, the J end by 6 bases, with 17 bases between. The CDR3 sequence is 14 residues long. The CDR3 spells CSVRMGGWYEKLFF. CDR3 nucleotides: TGCAGCGTCCGAATGGGCGGTTGGTATGAAAAACTGTTTTTT. Combining the CDR3 with reference TRBV29-1 and TRBJ1-4 gives the whole variable domain SAVISQKPSRDICQRGTSLTIQCQVDSQVTMMFWYRQQPGQSLTLIATANQGSEATYESGFVIDKFPISRPNLTFSTLTVSNMSPEDSSIYLCSVRMGGWYEKLFFGSGTQLSVL.